This T cell receptor (beta chain) appears in the sequencing data of a study of blood T cell repertoires in COVID-19. Authors' processing steps: Amplification of reference gene primers provided the estimated nucleated cell counts. Clones were read by immunoSEQ multiplex PCR, and TCRdb kept only the in-frame ones, dropping some. V and J calls and clone size come straight from that table; D and trimming were deduced from the DNA. The sample lists some 320,000 clones, 90% seen once, with 2.6% in the top ten. Each participant's cohort was designated according to participant-reported clinical history. Two negative PCRs, clearance, or symptom resolution had been documented for recovered Cohort 3 donors. The material sequenced was PBMCs or T cells enriched from blood (not recorded which). This clonotype originated in a man aged 55 to 70 who had recovered from COVID-19.

The CDR3 loop reads CASSYIAEETQYF. Written as DNA, the CDR3 is TGTGCCAGCAGTTACATAGCGGAAGAGACCCAGTACTTC. The J gene is TRBJ2-5, the V gene TRBV6-5, with a possible D match to TRBD2 (6 bases). The CDR3 contains 13 residues. Germline V gene data show CDR1 as MNHEY and CDR2 as SVGAGI. V lost 2 bases and J 3 bases, leaving 7 bases between the germline ends.